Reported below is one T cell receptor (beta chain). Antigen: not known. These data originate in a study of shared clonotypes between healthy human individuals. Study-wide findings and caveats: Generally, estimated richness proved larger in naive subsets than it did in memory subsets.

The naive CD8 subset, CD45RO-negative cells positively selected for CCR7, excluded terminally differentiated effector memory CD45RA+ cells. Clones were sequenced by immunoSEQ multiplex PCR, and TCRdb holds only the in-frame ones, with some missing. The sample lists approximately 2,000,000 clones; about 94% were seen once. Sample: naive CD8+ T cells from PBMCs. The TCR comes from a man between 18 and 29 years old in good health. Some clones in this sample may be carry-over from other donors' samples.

The CDR3 DNA sequence: TGTGCCAGCACCCCTGGGGTGGTGGGCAATGAGCAGTTCTTC. This codes for CASTPGVVGNEQFF. The chain joins TRBV5-4 to TRBJ2-1; no definite D call. The germline V gene has CDR1 SGHNT and CDR2 YYREEE (reference sequence). The length of the CDR3 is 14 residues. V lost 6 bases, J lost 6 bases, and 16 bases lay in between.